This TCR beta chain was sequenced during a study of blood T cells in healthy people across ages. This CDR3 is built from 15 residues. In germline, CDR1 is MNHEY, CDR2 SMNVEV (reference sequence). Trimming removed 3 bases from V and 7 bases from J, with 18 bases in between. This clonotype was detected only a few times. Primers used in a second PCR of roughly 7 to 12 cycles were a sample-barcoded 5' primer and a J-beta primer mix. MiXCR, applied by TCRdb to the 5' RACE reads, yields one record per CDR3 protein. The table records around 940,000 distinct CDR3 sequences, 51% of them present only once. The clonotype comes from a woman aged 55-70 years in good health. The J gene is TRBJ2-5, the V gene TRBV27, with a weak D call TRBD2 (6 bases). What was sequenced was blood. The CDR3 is CASSFRGTAGMTQYF. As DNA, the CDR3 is TGTGCCAGCAGTTTCCGCGGGACGGCAGGGATGACCCAGTACTTC.